The 29 T cell receptor beta chains below come from one sample, sequenced in a study of shared clonotypes between healthy human individuals. Repertoires were generated with immunoSEQ multiplex PCR, while TCRdb's copy carries only in-frame clones and drops some. The profile shows roughly 490,000 clones, 75% to 85% of them singletons. Sequencing used PBMCs. The receptors originated from a woman in her thirties or forties in good health. Some clones in this sample may be carry-over from other donors' samples.

J is TRBJ2-5 and V is TRBV28, with 7 bases fitting TRBD1. The J call may be wrong; the DNA end is better matched by TRBJ2-7. Per the germline V gene, CDR1 is MDHEN and CDR2 is SYDVKM. The CDR3 has 15 residues. CDR3 coding DNA: TGTGCCAGCAGTTCGGACAGGAATTATAACTACGAGCAGTACTTC. This encodes CASSSDRNYNYEQYF.

There are a few counts of this clone. J is TRBJ1-5 and V is TRBV28; D call uncertain. Germline CDR1 and CDR2: MDHEN and SYDVKM. This CDR3 is 14 amino acids long. Trimming stripped 6 bases from V and 1 base from J, with 10 bases between. CDR3 in amino acids: CASSDNLSNQPQHF. The CDR3 nucleotides read TGTGCCAGCAGCGACAATTTGAGCAATCAGCCCCAGCATTTT.

J is TRBJ2-2 and V is TRBV2; TRBD1 matches at 10 bases. The CDR3 is 16 residues long. The germline CDR1 and CDR2 sequences are SNHLY and FYNNEI. The trim removed 3 bases at V and 6 bases at J, leaving 7 bases unmatched. The CDR3 nucleotides read TGTGCCAGCAGTGATGGACAGGGGGGTTCTCCCGGGGAGCTGTTTTTT. As protein: CASSDGQGGSPGELFF.

The chain carries TRBV6-5 and TRBJ1-5; D possibly corresponds to TRBD1 (6 bases). This CDR3 is 13 amino acids long. The ends were cut back, 5 bases at V and 6 bases at J, with 11 bases in the middle. Germline loops: CDR1 MNHEY, CDR2 SVGAGI. CDR3 bases: TGTGCCAGCAGTCGACAGGAACGTCAGCCCCAGCATTTT. Its protein is CASSRQERQPQHF.

This chain joins TRBV7-2 and TRBJ2-2, with TRBD1 matching 8 bases. The V gene end was trimmed by 4 bases and the J gene end by 6 bases; junction bases not matched to a gene: 10. This CDR3 is built from 16 residues. Germline V CDR1 and CDR2: SGHTA, FQGNSA. CDR3 amino acids: CASSSGVAGGPGELFF. In nucleotides, the CDR3 is TGTGCCAGCAGCTCGGGGGTGGCAGGGGGCCCCGGGGAGCTGTTTTTT. Complete variable domain (other parts from reference TRBV7-2 and TRBJ2-2): GAGVSQSPSNKVTEKGKDVELRCDPISGHTALYWYRQSLGQGLEFLIYFQGNSAPDKSGLPSDRFSAERTGGSVSTLTIQRTQQEDSAVYLCASSSGVAGGPGELFFGEGSRLTVL.

With respect to this clone: One base separates it from a far larger clone, so it is likely a read error. The chain is built from TRBV4-2 and TRBJ1-2; no clear D gene. V lost 3 bases, J lost 4 bases, and 24 bases lay in between. This CDR3 has 18 amino acids. Germline V gives CDR1 LGHNA, CDR2 YNFKEQ. The CDR3: CASSHATPDGVPGYGYTF. CDR3 nucleotide sequence: TGTGCCAGCAGCCACGCCACCCCTGACGGGGTTCCTGGCTATGGCTACACCTTC.

V usage is TRBV7-9 and J usage is TRBJ2-7; possible D gene TRBD2, 5 bases. Germline CDR1 and CDR2: SEHNR and FQNEAQ (reference sequence). Trimming shortened V by 5 bases and J by 6 bases, and 14 bases separated the two germline ends. The CDR3 sequence is 13 residues long. The CDR3 bases are TGTGCCAGCAGCGGATCAACTAGGGCCGAGCAGTACTTC. It is translated as CASSGSTRAEQYF.

The chain joins TRBV9 to TRBJ2-3; 11 positions match TRBD1. The germline V gene encodes CDR1 SGDLS and CDR2 YYNGEE. J lost 4 bases, V lost 3 bases, and 4 bases had no gene match. The CDR3 totals 15 residues. The CDR3 protein is CASSGRTGGSDTQYF. In DNA, the CDR3 is TGTGCCAGCAGCGGAAGGACAGGGGGCTCAGATACGCAGTATTTT. Looking up the rest from reference TRBV9 and TRBJ2-3 gives the full variable domain: DSGVTQTPKHLITATGQRVTLRCSPRSGDLSVYWYQQSLDQGLQFLIQYYNGEERAKGNILERFSAQQFPDLHSELNLSSLELGDSALYFCASSGRTGGSDTQYFGPGTRLTVL.

In the case of this clone: This may stem from a read error, because a much larger clone lies one nucleotide away. V is TRBV4-1 and J is TRBJ1-2; D gene uncertain. Per germline, CDR1 MGHRA and CDR2 YSYEKL. V was pared by 8 bases and J by 1 base, with 11 bases between. The CDR3 extends over 13 amino acids. The CDR3 DNA is TGCGCCAGCGGTACACGGCTTAACTATGGCTACACCTTC. Translation gives CASGTRLNYGYTF.

The chain carries TRBV11-2 and TRBJ1-1, with D possibly TRBD1 on 6 matching bases. The V gene's germline CDR1 is SGHAT and CDR2 FQNNGV. V lost 2 bases and J 0 bases, leaving 10 bases between the germline ends. The CDR3 length is 15 residues. CDR3 in DNA: TGTGCCAGCAGCTTATTTGGGGGCATGAACACTGAAGCTTTCTTT. This encodes CASSLFGGMNTEAFF.

This clone was recorded once. The gene calls are TRBV18 and TRBJ2-1; 15 bases line up with TRBD2. Germline values: CDR1 KGHSH, CDR2 LQKENI. V shed 3 bases, J shed 9 bases, and the junction held 9 bases outside the gene matches. This CDR3 has 17 amino acids. Here the CDR3 reads CASSPGLAGGPSGEQFF. DNA of the CDR3: TGTGCCAGCTCACCTGGACTAGCGGGAGGGCCTTCGGGTGAGCAGTTCTTC.

The chain recombines TRBV29-1 with TRBJ2-7; 9 positions agree with TRBD1. The junction had 12 bases not matched to a gene; V was cut back by 7 bases and J by 5 bases. CDR1 and CDR2 (germline): SQVTM, ANQGSEA. CDR3 length equals 14 residues. CDR3 loop: CSGAIPGQGNEQYF. The CDR3 coding sequence is TGCAGCGGGGCCATTCCGGGACAGGGTAACGAGCAGTACTTC.

This clone was counted only a few times. The rearrangement links TRBV5-4 to TRBJ2-7; D remains ambiguous. The V gene lost 0 bases and the J gene lost 2 bases, with 6 bases spanning the gap. The CDR3 consists of 13 residues. The germline V gene encodes CDR1 SGHNT and CDR2 YYREEE (reference sequence). This chain's CDR3 is CASSLDMTYEQYF. As DNA, the CDR3 is TGTGCCAGCAGCTTGGACATGACCTACGAGCAGTACTTC.

The chain couples TRBV5-1 to TRBJ2-7, with D uncertain. CDR3 length equals 13 residues. Germline V CDR1 and CDR2: SGHRS, YFSETQ. V was clipped by 0 bases and J by 4 bases, with 8 bases between them. The CDR3 nucleotides read TGCGCCAGCAGCTTGGCGACAAGTTACGAGCAGTACTTC. It is translated as CASSLATSYEQYF.

As for this clone: Other DNA sequences in the same sample also yield this CDR3. This sequence joins TRBV9 and TRBJ2-5, with 8 positions matching TRBD1. V lost 4 bases and J lost 5; bases outside the gene matches: 7. Germline V gene data show CDR1 as SGDLS and CDR2 as YYNGEE. This CDR3 region has 14 residues. The CDR3 sequence is CASSPRTGRETQYF. CDR3 coding DNA: TGTGCCAGCAGCCCCCGGACAGGGCGGGAGACCCAGTACTTC. The whole variable domain, filled in from reference TRBV9 and TRBJ2-5, reads DSGVTQTPKHLITATGQRVTLRCSPRSGDLSVYWYQQSLDQGLQFLIQYYNGEERAKGNILERFSAQQFPDLHSELNLSSLELGDSALYFCASSPRTGRETQYFGPGTRLLVL.

This rearrangement joins TRBV28 to TRBJ2-7, with 9 bases that match TRBD1. V was clipped by 3 bases and J by 7 bases; unmatched bases: 7. The CDR3 contains 14 residues. Germline V gives CDR1 MDHEN, CDR2 SYDVKM. The CDR3 nucleotides are TGTGCCAGCAGTTTGGGAGCGGGACAGGGTGAGCAGTACTTC. It is translated as CASSLGAGQGEQYF.

This chain links TRBV7-3 with TRBJ2-3; D is unclear. Judging by the DNA end, TRBJ1-5 fits better; the J call may be wrong. The CDR3 is made up of 13 amino acids. Per germline, CDR1 SGHTA and CDR2 FQGTGA. CDR3 loop: CASSLGVADTQHF. For the CDR3, the DNA is TGTGCCAGCAGCTTAGGGGTCGCAGATACGCAGCATTTT.

J is TRBJ2-2 and V is TRBV30, with 9 bases that match TRBD2. Trimming removed 1 base from V and 4 bases from J; junction bases left unmatched: 10. CDR1 and CDR2 (germline): GTSNPN, SVGIG (reference sequence). The CDR3 covers 17 residues. CDR3 protein: CAWSGGAGGPGTGELFF. The CDR3 region has the DNA TGTGCCTGGAGTGGAGGCGCGGGAGGGCCGGGCACCGGGGAGCTGTTTTTT.

The chain links TRBV28 to TRBJ2-6, with TRBD1 matching over 7 bases. The germline V gene encodes CDR1 MDHEN and CDR2 SYDVKM. V dropped 8 bases and J dropped 0; count of bases not matched to a gene: 7. This CDR3 is 16 amino acids long. In DNA, the CDR3 is TGTGCCAGCGTGGCACAGGGGTCCTCTGGGGCCAACGTCCTGACTTTC. Translating gives CASVAQGSSGANVLTF.

In this sample, this clone turned up a few times. In the same sample, other DNA sequences code for this CDR3. The chain combines TRBV18 with TRBJ1-3; no clear D. In germline, CDR1 is KGHSH, CDR2 LQKENI. The CDR3 totals 14 residues. Trimming cost V 2 bases and J 1 base, with 6 bases left between them. For the CDR3, the DNA is TGTGCCAGCTCACCAGGGTCGTCTGGAAACACCATATATTTT. It specifies CASSPGSSGNTIYF.

V is TRBV18 and J is TRBJ1-1; D is unclear. Germline lookup yields CDR1 KGHSH and CDR2 LQKENI. This CDR3 has 14 amino acids. V was trimmed by 0 bases and J by 4 bases, leaving 9 bases between them. Written as DNA, the CDR3 is TGTGCCAGCTCACCACCCCGGGAGGGCACTGAAGCTTTCTTT. Encoded protein: CASSPPREGTEAFF.

The J gene is TRBJ1-3, the V gene TRBV7-8, with a weak D call TRBD1 (6 bases). The CDR3 loop spans 16 amino acids. Trimming cost V 5 bases and J 4 bases, with 18 bases left between them. Germline CDR1 and CDR2: SGHVS and FQNEAQ. CDR3 nucleotides: TGTGCCAGCAGCCGACAGCGGGGGGCACAAGGAAACACCATATATTTT. Its protein product is CASSRQRGAQGNTIYF.

In regard to this clone: The same CDR3 arises from other DNA sequences in this sample as well. The chain recombines TRBV28 with TRBJ1-2; maybe TRBD1 (5 bases). Trimming shortened V by 6 bases and J by 4 bases, and 12 bases separated the two germline ends. This CDR3 has 13 residues. Germline assignment: CDR1 MDHEN and CDR2 SYDVKM. The CDR3 DNA is TGTGCCAGCAGCCTGGGGGGGAGCTATGGCTACACCTTC. Its translation: CASSLGGSYGYTF.

The CDR3 nucleotides are TGTGCCAGCAGCTTAGCGTTGGCCGGGACCGGGGAGCTGTTTTTT. Encoded protein: CASSLALAGTGELFF. J is TRBJ2-2 and V is TRBV7-9, with D unclear. In germline, CDR1 is SEHNR, CDR2 FQNEAQ (reference sequence). Trimming removed 0 bases from V and 5 bases from J, with 10 bases in between. CDR3 length: 15 amino acids.

The V gene is TRBV10-3, the J gene TRBJ1-1; 8 bases are a match to TRBD1. Germline CDR1 ENHRY, CDR2 SYGVKD. The CDR3 runs to 16 residues. V was pared by 2 bases and J by 3 bases, with 8 bases of the junction left unmatched. Here the CDR3 reads CAISEQQGGVDTEAFF. CDR3 nucleotides: TGTGCCATCAGTGAGCAACAGGGGGGGGTGGACACTGAAGCTTTCTTT.

This clone was observed many times. The V gene is TRBV7-6, the J gene TRBJ2-2, with D possibly matching TRBD1 (6 bases). The CDR3 extends over 13 amino acids. CDR1 and CDR2 (germline): SGHVS, FNYEAQ. The V gene lost 11 bases and the J gene lost 5 bases, with 15 bases spanning the gap. The CDR3 nucleotides are TGTGCCTTACTCAGGACAGAGACCGGGGAGCTGTTTTTT. Encoded protein: CALLRTETGELFF.

In its sample, this clone was seen a few times. This chain joins TRBV14 and TRBJ2-5; 11 bases are a match to TRBD1. Looked up from germline, CDR1 is SGHDN and CDR2 is FVKESK. V was pared by 4 bases and J by 4 bases, with 14 bases of the junction left unmatched. CDR3 length: 18 amino acids. CDR3: CASSRTGGELRPRETQYF. The DNA of the CDR3 is TGTGCCAGCAGCCGGACAGGGGGCGAATTGAGGCCTCGAGAGACCCAGTACTTC.

The chain uses TRBV18 and TRBJ2-1; no clear D. Trimming removed 4 bases at V and 0 bases at J, with 1 base between. Germline V gives CDR1 KGHSH, CDR2 LQKENI. The CDR3 totals 12 residues. CDR3 bases: TGTGCCAGCTCACGCTCCTACAATGAGCAGTTCTTC. Encoded protein: CASSRSYNEQFF. Looking up the rest from reference TRBV18 and TRBJ2-1 gives the full variable domain: NAGVMQNPRHLVRRRGQEARLRCSPMKGHSHVYWYRQLPEEGLKFMVYLQKENIIDESGMPKERFSAEFPKEGPSILRIQQVVRGDSAAYFCASSRSYNEQFFGPGTRLTVL.

The gene calls are TRBV7-9 and TRBJ2-7, with TRBD1 identical over 7 bases. Germline V gene lookup returns CDR1 SEHNR and CDR2 FQNEAQ (reference sequence). J was trimmed by 3 bases and V by 6 bases; bases with no gene match: 8. The CDR3 covers 14 residues. In DNA, the CDR3 is TGTGCCAGCAGACAAGAGTACAGGGGCTACGAGCAGTACTTC. This sequence encodes CASRQEYRGYEQYF.